The source of this T cell receptor beta chain is a study of early T cells in non-severe SARS-CoV-2 infection. Trimming took off 5 bases at V and 0 bases at J, with 8 bases between the two ends. This CDR3 is built from 13 residues. Researchers tagged individual cDNA molecules with unique molecular identifiers. TCRdb used MiXCR to reprocess the 5' RACE reads, holding one entry per CDR3 protein. The repertoire holds 45,000 to 55,000 distinct CDR3 sequences, with 6% to 7% as singletons. This clonotype was found many times. This chain uses TRBV12-3 or TRBV12-4 with TRBJ2-7; perhaps TRBD1 as D (6 bases). Sequenced input: whole blood. This TCR was recovered from an adult who was a healthcare worker with PCR-confirmed SARS-CoV-2 infection or an uninfected control (not recorded which). The CDR3, as DNA: TGTGCCAGCAGTGAACAGGGCTCCTACGAGCAGTACTTC. Translating gives CASSEQGSYEQYF.